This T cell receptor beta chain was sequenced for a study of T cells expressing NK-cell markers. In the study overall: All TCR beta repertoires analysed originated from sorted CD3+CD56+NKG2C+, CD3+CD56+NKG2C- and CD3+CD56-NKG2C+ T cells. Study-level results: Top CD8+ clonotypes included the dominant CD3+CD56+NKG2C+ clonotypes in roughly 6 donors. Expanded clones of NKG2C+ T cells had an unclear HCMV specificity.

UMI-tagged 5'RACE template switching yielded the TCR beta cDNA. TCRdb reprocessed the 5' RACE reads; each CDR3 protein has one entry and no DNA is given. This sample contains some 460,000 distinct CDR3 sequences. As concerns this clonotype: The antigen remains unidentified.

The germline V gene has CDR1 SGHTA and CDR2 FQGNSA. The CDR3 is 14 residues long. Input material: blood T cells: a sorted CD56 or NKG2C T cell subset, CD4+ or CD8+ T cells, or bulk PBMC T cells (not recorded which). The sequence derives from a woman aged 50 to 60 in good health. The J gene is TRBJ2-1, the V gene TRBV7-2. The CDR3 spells CASSFWGLYNEQFF.